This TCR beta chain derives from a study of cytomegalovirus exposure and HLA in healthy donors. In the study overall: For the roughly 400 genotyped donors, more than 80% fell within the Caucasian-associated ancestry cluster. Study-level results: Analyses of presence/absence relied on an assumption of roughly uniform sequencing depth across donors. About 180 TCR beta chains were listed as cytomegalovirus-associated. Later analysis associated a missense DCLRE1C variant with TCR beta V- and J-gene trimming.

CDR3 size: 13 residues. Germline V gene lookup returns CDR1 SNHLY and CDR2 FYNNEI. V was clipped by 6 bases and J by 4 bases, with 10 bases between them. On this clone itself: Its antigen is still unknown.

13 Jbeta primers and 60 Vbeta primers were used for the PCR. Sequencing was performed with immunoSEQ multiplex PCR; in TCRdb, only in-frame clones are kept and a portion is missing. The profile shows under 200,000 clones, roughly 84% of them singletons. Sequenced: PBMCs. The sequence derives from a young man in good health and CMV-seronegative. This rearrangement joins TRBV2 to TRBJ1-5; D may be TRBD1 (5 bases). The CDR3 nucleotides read TGTGCCAGCAGGGAACAGGTAAATCAGCCCCAGCATTTT. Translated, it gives CASREQVNQPQHF.